This is a list of T cell receptor beta chains from one sample in a study of blood T cell repertoires in COVID-19. Libraries were prepared by immunoSEQ multiplex PCR; TCRdb keeps only in-frame clonotypes and omits some of them. Among about 230,000 clones listed, about 90% were seen once. Sequenced sample: PBMCs or T cells enriched from blood (not recorded which). The receptors originated from a man aged 25 to 40 who had recovered from COVID-19. Each CDR3 is given with its conserved first and last residue. Each record gives: J gene, V gene, clone size, D gene, CDR3 protein, CDR3 DNA. The D gene is left open where the match is weak. Part of the rows lack a size; the others show once, few, many or a class for expanded clones.

TRBJ1-1,TRBV11-2,.,TRBD1,CASSTSDRGLGNTEAFF,TGTGCCAGCAGCACCTCGGACAGGGGATTGGGGAACACTGAAGCTTTCTTT
TRBJ2-7,TRBV5-1,.,.,CASSLDTSWRGEQYF,TGCGCCAGCAGCTTGGACACTAGCTGGAGGGGAGAGCAGTACTTC
TRBJ1-4,TRBV4-1,.,.,CASSQEGGDIVPFF,TGCGCCAGCAGCCAAGAGGGAGGGGACATTGTCCCGTTTTTT
TRBJ1-2,TRBV5-4,.,TRBD1,CASSLESGTGGGYTF,TGTGCCAGCAGCTTGGAATCCGGGACAGGGGGCGGCTACACCTTC
TRBJ2-7,TRBV7-9,.,.,CASSPTATYEQYF,TGTGCCAGCAGCCCTACTGCGACCTACGAGCAGTACTTC
TRBJ2-1,TRBV7-2,.,TRBD2,CASSLGSGTSGMGEQFF,TGTGCCAGCAGCTTGGGTTCCGGGACTAGCGGCATGGGGGAGCAGTTCTTC
TRBJ1-6,TRBV21-1,.,.,CAAALYSPLHF,TGTGCCGCGGCGTTATATTCACCCCTCCACTTT
TRBJ1-2,TRBV4-1,.,.,CASSHHRQNYGYTF,TGCGCCAGCAGCCACCACCGACAGAACTATGGCTACACCTTC
TRBJ2-3,TRBV20-1,.,TRBD2,CSASIGLAGTDTQYF,TGCAGTGCTAGTATAGGACTAGCGGGCACAGATACGCAGTATTTT
TRBJ2-7,TRBV28,once,.,CASTPYGIPSYEQYF,TGTGCCAGCACCCCGTACGGTATCCCCTCCTACGAGCAGTACTTC
TRBJ1-3,TRBV19,.,.,CASNRGDSGNTIYF,TGTGCCAGTAACCGCGGGGACTCTGGAAACACCATATATTTT
TRBJ1-1,TRBV19,few,.,CASSHRVMNTEAFF,TGTGCCAGTAGCCACAGGGTAATGAACACTGAAGCTTTCTTT
TRBJ2-3,TRBV11-1,.,TRBD1,CASSGTVDGTDTQYF,TGTGCCAGCAGCGGGACAGTCGACGGCACAGATACGCAGTATTTT
TRBJ2-1,TRBV11-3,.,TRBD1,CASSSQGDNEQFF,TGTGCCAGCAGCTCCCAGGGGGACAATGAGCAGTTCTTC
TRBJ1-1,TRBV4-2,.,.,CASSQDIQVNTEAFF,TGTGCCAGCAGCCAAGATATTCAGGTGAACACTGAAGCTTTCTTT
TRBJ1-5,TRBV5-1,.,.,CASSSQGLLNQPQHF,TGCGCCAGCAGCTCCCAGGGACTCCTAAATCAGCCCCAGCATTTT
TRBJ1-2,TRBV19,.,TRBD1,CASSIDHLLGTAYGYTF,TGTGCCAGTAGTATAGACCACCTCCTCGGGACAGCCTATGGCTACACCTTC
TRBJ1-5,TRBV6-1,.,TRBD1,CASSDPGQGRYSNQPQHF,TGTGCCAGCAGTGACCCGGGACAGGGGCGTTATAGCAATCAGCCCCAGCATTTT
TRBJ1-1,TRBV5-6,.,.,CASSFPMNTEAFF,TGTGCCAGCAGTTTTCCAATGAACACTGAAGCTTTCTTT
TRBJ2-5,TRBV4-3,.,.,CASRWGEETQYF,TGCGCCAGCAGATGGGGGGAAGAGACCCAGTACTTC
TRBJ2-7,TRBV27,.,TRBD2,CASSLGLAGVVEQYF,TGTGCCAGCAGTCTAGGACTAGCGGGAGTTGTCGAGCAGTACTTC
TRBJ2-3,TRBV9,.,TRBD2,CASSLAGGRLDTQYF,TGTGCCAGCAGCTTGGCGGGGGGCCGGTTAGATACGCAGTATTTT
TRBJ1-3,TRBV13,.,TRBD1,CAAGGQDSGNTIYF,TGTGCCGCCGGGGGACAGGACTCTGGAAACACCATATATTTT
TRBJ2-7,TRBV9,.,TRBD1,CASSVPRTGLGEQYF,TGTGCCAGCAGCGTCCCCCGGACAGGGTTGGGCGAGCAGTACTTC
TRBJ1-3,TRBV12-3/TRBV12-4,.,TRBD1,CASRNGDRGIIYF,TGTGCCAGCAGGAACGGGGACAGGGGTATCATATATTTT
TRBJ2-2,TRBV3-1/TRBV3-2,.,TRBD2,CASSQAGVGAGELFF,TGTGCCAGCAGCCAGGCGGGAGTAGGGGCCGGGGAGCTGTTTTTT
TRBJ1-5,TRBV6-5,.,TRBD1,CASSSRDSYNQPQHF,TGTGCCAGCAGTTCCCGGGACAGTTACAATCAGCCCCAGCATTTT
TRBJ2-3,TRBV25-1,.,.,CASSERVGADTQYF,TGTGCCAGCAGTGAACGGGTTGGAGCAGATACGCAGTATTTT
TRBJ1-1,TRBV6-2/TRBV6-3,.,.,CAISRGVTEAFF,TGTGCCATCAGCCGGGGAGTCACTGAAGCTTTCTTT
TRBJ2-2,TRBV5-1,.,.,CASSLEWGGGNTGELFF,TGCGCCAGCAGCTTGGAGTGGGGAGGGGGAAACACCGGGGAGCTGTTTTTT
TRBJ2-1,TRBV18,.,TRBD2,CASSPRLAGAGSYNEQFF,TGTGCCAGCTCTCCGCGACTAGCGGGGGCCGGCTCCTACAATGAGCAGTTCTTC
TRBJ1-2,TRBV2,.,.,CASLARGRLWGYTF,TGTGCCAGCCTGGCCCGAGGAAGACTCTGGGGCTACACCTTC
TRBJ2-7,TRBV11-2,.,TRBD2,CASSAAGGLAGLSYEQYF,TGTGCCAGCAGCGCCGCGGGGGGACTAGCGGGTCTCTCCTACGAGCAGTACTTC
TRBJ2-3,TRBV13,.,.,CASSFVSSTDTQYF,TGTGCCAGCAGCTTCGTCAGTAGCACAGATACGCAGTATTTT
TRBJ2-3,TRBV29-1,.,TRBD1,CSVKGQGPDTQYF,TGCAGCGTTAAGGGACAGGGACCAGATACGCAGTATTTT
TRBJ2-1,TRBV7-3,.,TRBD2,CASSLTETSWKFF,TGTGCCAGCAGCTTAACAGAGACTAGCTGGAAGTTCTTC
TRBJ2-6,TRBV2,.,TRBD1,CASSAARGPGANVLTF,TGTGCCAGCAGCGCGGCCAGGGGGCCTGGGGCCAACGTCCTGACTTTC
TRBJ2-1,TRBV11-3,.,.,CASSLAGVGYNEQFF,TGTGCCAGCAGCTTAGCGGGAGTGGGTTACAATGAGCAGTTCTTC
TRBJ1-5,TRBV18,.,TRBD1,CASSPNDRGNQPQHF,TGTGCCAGCTCACCAAATGACAGGGGAAATCAGCCCCAGCATTTT
TRBJ1-2,TRBV28,once,TRBD1,CASSIRGGQGQGYTF,TGTGCCAGCAGTATCAGGGGAGGACAGGGTCAAGGCTACACCTTC
TRBJ1-2,TRBV7-2,few,TRBD1,CASSPAGTGYGYTF,TGTGCCAGCAGCCCGGCCGGGACAGGGTATGGCTACACCTTC
TRBJ1-2,TRBV18,.,TRBD1,CASSAGTGDGYTF,TGTGCCAGCTCGGCCGGGACAGGTGATGGCTACACCTTC
TRBJ2-7,TRBV6-1,.,.,CASSEEPRSYEQYF,TGTGCCAGCAGTGAGGAGCCACGATCCTACGAGCAGTACTTC
TRBJ1-1,TRBV18,.,.,CASSPGQNTEAFF,TGTGCCAGCTCACCGGGGCAGAACACTGAAGCTTTCTTT
TRBJ1-1,TRBV18,few,.,CASSLTGREVMNTEAFF,TGTGCCAGCTCACTAACAGGGAGGGAAGTCATGAACACTGAAGCTTTCTTT
TRBJ2-1,TRBV7-2,.,TRBD2,CASSPSGAYNEQFF,TGTGCCAGCAGCCCTAGCGGGGCGTACAATGAGCAGTTCTTC
TRBJ1-2,TRBV19,.,.,CASSILGLSDYGYTF,TGTGCCAGTAGTATTTTGGGACTCTCGGACTATGGCTACACCTTC
TRBJ1-1,TRBV3-1/TRBV3-2,few,TRBD1,CASSQMTGGQRNTEAFF,TGTGCCAGCAGCCAAATGACAGGGGGACAACGCAACACTGAAGCTTTCTTT
TRBJ1-2,TRBV7-2,.,.,CASSYGQIYGYTF,TGTGCCAGCAGTTACGGACAGATCTATGGCTACACCTTC
TRBJ2-2,TRBV2,once,.,CASSDRLANTGELFF,TGTGCCAGCAGTGACCGACTAGCGAACACCGGGGAGCTGTTTTTT
TRBJ2-2,TRBV5-1,.,TRBD2,CASKLSTSGSNTGELFF,TGCGCCAGCAAACTATCGACTAGCGGGAGTAACACCGGGGAGCTGTTTTTT
TRBJ1-3,TRBV7-2,once,.,CASSLVISGNTIYF,TGTGCCAGCAGCTTAGTTATCTCTGGAAACACCATATATTTT
TRBJ1-5,TRBV7-8,.,.,CASSPMRAGGNQPQHF,TGTGCCAGCAGCCCTATGAGGGCGGGGGGCAATCAGCCCCAGCATTTT